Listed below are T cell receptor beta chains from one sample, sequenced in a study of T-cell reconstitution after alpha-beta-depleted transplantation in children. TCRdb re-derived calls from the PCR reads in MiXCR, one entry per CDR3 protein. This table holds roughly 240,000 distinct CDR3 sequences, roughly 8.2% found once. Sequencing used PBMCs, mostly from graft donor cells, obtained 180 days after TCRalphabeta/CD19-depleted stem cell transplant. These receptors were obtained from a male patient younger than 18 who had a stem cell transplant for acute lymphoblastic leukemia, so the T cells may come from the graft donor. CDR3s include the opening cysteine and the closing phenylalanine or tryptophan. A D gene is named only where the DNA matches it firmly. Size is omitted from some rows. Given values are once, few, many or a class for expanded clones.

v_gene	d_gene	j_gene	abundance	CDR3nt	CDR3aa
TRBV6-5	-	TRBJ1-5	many	TGTGCCAGCAGTTACTCGATGGCAGGCAATCAGCCCCAGCATTTT	CASSYSMAGNQPQHF
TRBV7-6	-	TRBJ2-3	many	TGTGCCAGCAGCTTAAGTCCCGCTGGTCTCACAGATACGCAGTATTTT	CASSLSPAGLTDTQYF
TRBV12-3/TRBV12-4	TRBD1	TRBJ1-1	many	TGTGCCAGCAGACTTGGGGACAGTAGAGGGACTGAAGCTTTCTTT	CASRLGDSRGTEAFF
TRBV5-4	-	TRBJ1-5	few	TGTGCCAGCAGCTTAAATCCAGTCGATCAGCCCCAGCATTTT	CASSLNPVDQPQHF
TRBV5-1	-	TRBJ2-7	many	TGCGCCAGCAGCTTGGAAAGGGCGACCTACGAGCAGTACTTC	CASSLERATYEQYF
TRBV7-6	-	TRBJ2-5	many	TGTGCCAGCAGCCACAGACAGACCCAGTACTTC	CASSHRQTQYF
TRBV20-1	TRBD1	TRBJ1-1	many	TGCAGTGCTAGAGATCCGAGAAGGGACAGGGGCCTTCACACTGAAGCTTTCTTT	CSARDPRRDRGLHTEAFF
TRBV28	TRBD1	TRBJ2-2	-	TGTGCCAGCATTCACAGGGGGCGGACCGGGGAGCTGTTTTTT	CASIHRGRTGELFF
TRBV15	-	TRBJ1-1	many	TGTGCCACCAGCAGAGTACAGGGCGTTGAAGCTTTCTTT	CATSRVQGVEAFF
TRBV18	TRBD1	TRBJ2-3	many	TGTGCCAGCTCACCATTAGGACAGGGGATAACAGATACGCAGTATTTT	CASSPLGQGITDTQYF
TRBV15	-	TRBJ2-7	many	TGTGCCACCAGCAGAGATCTGGCAGGGCAGAAGGAGCAGTACTTC	CATSRDLAGQKEQYF
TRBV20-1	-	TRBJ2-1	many	TGCAGTGCTAGAAAACAGGGAAGGCCCTCCTACAATGAGCAGTTCTTC	CSARKQGRPSYNEQFF
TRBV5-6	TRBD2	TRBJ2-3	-	TGTGCCATCGGCCCCGGGCCTAGCGGGGCAGGATTAATCACAGATACGCAGTATTTT	CAIGPGPSGAGLITDTQYF
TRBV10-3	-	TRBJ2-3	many	TGTGCCATCACCCTGGGGGGTCTCCAGTCATCGACAGATACGCAGTATTTT	CAITLGGLQSSTDTQYF
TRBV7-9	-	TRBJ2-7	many	TGTGCCAGTGGGGGCGAGCAGTACTTC	CASGGEQYF
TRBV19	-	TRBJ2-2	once	TGTGCCAGTACCTTAACGAGCGGGGAGCTGTTTTTT	CASTLTSGELFF
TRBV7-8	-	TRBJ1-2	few	TGTGCCAGCAGCTCAAAAGCGGGAGGGATCGATGGCTACACCTTC	CASSSKAGGIDGYTF
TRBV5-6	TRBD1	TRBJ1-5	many	TGTGCCAGCAGCTTGGCCGGGACAGGGGTCCAGCCCCAGCATTTT	CASSLAGTGVQPQHF
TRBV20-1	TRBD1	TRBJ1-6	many	TGCAGTGCTAGAGAGGGACAGGGGGGATCACCCCTCCACTTT	CSAREGQGGSPLHF
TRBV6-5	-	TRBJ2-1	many	TGTGCCAGCAGTTATGTGGGACCTTTTGAGCAGTTCTTC	CASSYVGPFEQFF
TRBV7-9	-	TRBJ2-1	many	TGTGCCAGCGCGGGCCTGAGCTCCTACAATGAGCAGTTCTTC	CASAGLSSYNEQFF
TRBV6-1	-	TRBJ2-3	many	TGTGCCAGCAGTCAAAGTCACGTAGGAGGACGATACACAGATACGCAGTATTTT	CASSQSHVGGRYTDTQYF
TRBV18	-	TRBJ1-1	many	TGTGCCAGCTCACCCCCTTGGGGAGGGACTGAAGCTTTCTTT	CASSPPWGGTEAFF
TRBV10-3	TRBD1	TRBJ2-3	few	TGTGCCACCACCCCGCAGGGACAGGGTCTCCCAGATACGCAGTATTTT	CATTPQGQGLPDTQYF
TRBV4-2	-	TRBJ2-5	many	TGTGCCAGCAGCCAAGGGGGCCAAGGGGAGACCCAGTACTTC	CASSQGGQGETQYF
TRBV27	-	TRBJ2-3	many	TGTGCCAGCAACCAATACCTGGGGTCTACAGATACGCAGTATTTT	CASNQYLGSTDTQYF
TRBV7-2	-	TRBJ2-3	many	TGTGCCAGCAGCTTAGCGGGGGGCCGTGGAGATACGCAGTATTTT	CASSLAGGRGDTQYF
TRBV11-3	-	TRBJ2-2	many	TGTGCCAGCAGCTTATATGGGTTAGCGACCCACACCGGGGAGCTGTTTTTT	CASSLYGLATHTGELFF
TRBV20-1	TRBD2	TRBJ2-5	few	TGCAGTGCTAGCTTCGGGGGGGCCTGGGAGACCCAGTACTTC	CSASFGGAWETQYF
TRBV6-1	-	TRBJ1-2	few	TGTGCCAGCACTAAAGGCGGCTACACCTTC	CASTKGGYTF
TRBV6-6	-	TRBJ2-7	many	TGTGCCAGCAAGGACGCGTCCTACGAGCAGTACTTC	CASKDASYEQYF
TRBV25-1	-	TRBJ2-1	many	TGTGCCAGCAGTGAACAGGGAAATGAGCAGTTCTTC	CASSEQGNEQFF
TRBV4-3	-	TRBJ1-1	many	TGCGCCAGCAGCCACCAGAGGTGGACTGAAGCTTTCTTT	CASSHQRWTEAFF
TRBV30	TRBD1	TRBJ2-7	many	TGTGCCTGGAGTGTATGGGGACAGAATAGAGGCTACGAGCAGTACTTC	CAWSVWGQNRGYEQYF
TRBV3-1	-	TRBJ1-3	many	TGTGCCAGCAGCACCCGACTCCTCGGAAACACCATATATTTT	CASSTRLLGNTIYF
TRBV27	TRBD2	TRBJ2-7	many	TGTGCCAGCAGTCCCAGACTAGCGGGTTCCTACGAGCAGTACTTC	CASSPRLAGSYEQYF
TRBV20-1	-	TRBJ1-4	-	TGCAGTGCTAGAGTGCGGAGCGTTAATGAAAAACTGTTTTTT	CSARVRSVNEKLFF
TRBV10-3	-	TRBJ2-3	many	TGTGCCACGGGGGAGCCACGCACAGATACGCAGTATTTT	CATGEPRTDTQYF
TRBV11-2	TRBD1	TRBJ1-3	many	TGTGCCAGCAGGAGACAGGGGGCCGGAAACACCATATATTTT	CASRRQGAGNTIYF
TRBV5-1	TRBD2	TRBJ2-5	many	TGCGCCAGCAGCTCTAGCGGGGGCCACCAAGAGACCCAGTACTTC	CASSSSGGHQETQYF
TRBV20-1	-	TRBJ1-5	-	TGCAGTGCTAGGCGGGGTGGGTATCAGCCCCAGCATTTT	CSARRGGYQPQHF
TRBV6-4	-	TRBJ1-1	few	TGTGCCAGCAGGCCCACTAACAGGGCTGGAAACACTGAAGCTTTCTTT	CASRPTNRAGNTEAFF
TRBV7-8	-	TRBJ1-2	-	TGTGCCACCGAGGACAGCCAGTATGGCTACACCTTC	CATEDSQYGYTF
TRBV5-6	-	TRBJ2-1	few	TGTGCCAGCAGCTTCAACCAGGCAGGGCACAATGAGCAGTTCTTC	CASSFNQAGHNEQFF
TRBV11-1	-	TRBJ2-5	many	TGTGCCAGCAGCCCGGGGCAGGCCGGGACCCAGTACTTC	CASSPGQAGTQYF
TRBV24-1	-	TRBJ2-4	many	TGTGCCTATCAGGGAGGGGGTCGTAGGGACTTC	CAYQGGGRRDF